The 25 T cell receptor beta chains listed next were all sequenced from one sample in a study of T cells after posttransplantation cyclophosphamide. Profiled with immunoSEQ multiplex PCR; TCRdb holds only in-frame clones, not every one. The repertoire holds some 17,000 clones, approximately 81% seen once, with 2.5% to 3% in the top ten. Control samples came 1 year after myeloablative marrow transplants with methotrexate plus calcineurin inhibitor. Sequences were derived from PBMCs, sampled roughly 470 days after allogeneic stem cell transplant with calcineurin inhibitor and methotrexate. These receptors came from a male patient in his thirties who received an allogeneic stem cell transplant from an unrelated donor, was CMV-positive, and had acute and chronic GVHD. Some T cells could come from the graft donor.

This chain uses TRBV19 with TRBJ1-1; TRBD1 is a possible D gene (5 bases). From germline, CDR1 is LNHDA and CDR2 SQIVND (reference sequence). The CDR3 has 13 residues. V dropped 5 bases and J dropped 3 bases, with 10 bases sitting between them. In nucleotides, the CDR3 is TGTGCCAGTAGTGTGGCAGGGTACACTGAAGCTTTCTTT. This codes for CASSVAGYTEAFF.

The chain's CDR3 is CASSFRLGAFSYEQYF. The CDR3 region has the DNA TGTGCCAGCAGCTTTCGACTCGGTGCTTTCTCCTACGAGCAGTACTTC. The chain carries TRBV7-8 and TRBJ2-7; D is uncertain. Trimming took 3 bases from V and 0 from J, leaving 15 bases between them. The CDR3 loop spans 16 amino acids. Germline loops: CDR1 SGHVS, CDR2 FQNEAQ.

DNA for the CDR3: TGTGCCAGCAGTGAAGTGACTAGCGGAGTTCCCGAGCAGTACTTC. It yields the protein CASSEVTSGVPEQYF. This chain joins TRBV2 and TRBJ2-5, with 9 nucleotides matching TRBD2. The tail of the sequence fits TRBJ2-7 better, so the J call may be wrong. The CDR3 has 15 amino acids. Germline CDR1 SNHLY, CDR2 FYNNEI.

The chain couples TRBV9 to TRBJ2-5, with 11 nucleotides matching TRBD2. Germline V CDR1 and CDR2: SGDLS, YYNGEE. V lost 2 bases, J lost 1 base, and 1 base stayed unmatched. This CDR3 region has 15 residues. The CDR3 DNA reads TGTGCCAGCAGCGTTAGCGGGGGGGTCCAAGAGACCCAGTACTTC. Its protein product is CASSVSGGVQETQYF.

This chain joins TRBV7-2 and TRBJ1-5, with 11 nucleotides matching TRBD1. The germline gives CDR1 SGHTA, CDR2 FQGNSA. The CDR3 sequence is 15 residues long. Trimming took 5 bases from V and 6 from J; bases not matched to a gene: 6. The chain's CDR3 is CASSITGTGGQPQHF. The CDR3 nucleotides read TGTGCCAGCAGCATAACCGGGACAGGGGGTCAGCCCCAGCATTTT. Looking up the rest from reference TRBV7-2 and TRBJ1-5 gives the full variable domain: GAGVSQSPSNKVTEKGKDVELRCDPISGHTALYWYRQSLGQGLEFLIYFQGNSAPDKSGLPSDRFSAERTGGSVSTLTIQRTQQEDSAVYLCASSITGTGGQPQHFGDGTRLSIL.

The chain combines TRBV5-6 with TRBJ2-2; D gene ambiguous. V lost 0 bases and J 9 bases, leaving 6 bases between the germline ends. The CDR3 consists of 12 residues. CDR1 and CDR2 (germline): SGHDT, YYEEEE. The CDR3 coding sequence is TGTGCCAGCAGCTTGGGAGTTTGGGAGCTGTTTTTT. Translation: CASSLGVWELFF.

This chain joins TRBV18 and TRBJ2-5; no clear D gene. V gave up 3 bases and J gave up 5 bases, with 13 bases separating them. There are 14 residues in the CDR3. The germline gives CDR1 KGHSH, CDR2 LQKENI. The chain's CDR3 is CASSPLNEQETQYF. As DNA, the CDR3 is TGTGCCAGCTCACCCCTGAACGAACAGGAGACCCAGTACTTC.

The CDR3 DNA sequence: TGTGCCAGCAGCTCTGGGACTAGCGGGGTTAGCGCCTACAATGAGCAGTTCTTC. Encoded protein: CASSSGTSGVSAYNEQFF. The chain recombines TRBV28 with TRBJ2-1, with TRBD2 identical over 13 bases. Germline V gene sequence: CDR1 MDHEN, CDR2 SYDVKM. The V gene end was trimmed by 6 bases and the J gene end by 2 bases; junction bases not matched to a gene: 10. This CDR3 contains 18 residues.

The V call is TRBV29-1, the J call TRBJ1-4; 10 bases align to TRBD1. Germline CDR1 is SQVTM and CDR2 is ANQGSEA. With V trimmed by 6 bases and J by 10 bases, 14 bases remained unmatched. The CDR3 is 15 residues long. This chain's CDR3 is CSVSPGTGDLGKLFF. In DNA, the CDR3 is TGCAGCGTGAGTCCCGGGACAGGGGACTTGGGAAAACTGTTTTTT.

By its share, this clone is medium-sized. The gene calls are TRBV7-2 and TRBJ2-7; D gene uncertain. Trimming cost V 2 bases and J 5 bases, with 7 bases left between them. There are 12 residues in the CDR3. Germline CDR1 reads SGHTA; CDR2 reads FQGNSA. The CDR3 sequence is CASSLRVDEQYF. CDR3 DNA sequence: TGTGCCAGCAGCTTAAGAGTCGACGAGCAGTACTTC.

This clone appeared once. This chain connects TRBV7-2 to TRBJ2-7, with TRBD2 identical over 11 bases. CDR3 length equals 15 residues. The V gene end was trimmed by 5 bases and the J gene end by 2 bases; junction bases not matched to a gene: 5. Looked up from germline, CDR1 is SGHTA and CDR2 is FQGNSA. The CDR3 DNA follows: TGTGCCAGCAGCGAGGGACTAGCGGACACCTACGAGCAGTACTTC. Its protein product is CASSEGLADTYEQYF.

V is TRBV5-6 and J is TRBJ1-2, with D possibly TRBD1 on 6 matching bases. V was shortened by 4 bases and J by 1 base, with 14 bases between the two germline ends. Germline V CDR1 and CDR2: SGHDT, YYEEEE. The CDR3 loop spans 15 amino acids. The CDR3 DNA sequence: TGTGCCAGCAGCCCGGATACCAGGGGTAACTATGGCTACACCTTC. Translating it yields CASSPDTRGNYGYTF.

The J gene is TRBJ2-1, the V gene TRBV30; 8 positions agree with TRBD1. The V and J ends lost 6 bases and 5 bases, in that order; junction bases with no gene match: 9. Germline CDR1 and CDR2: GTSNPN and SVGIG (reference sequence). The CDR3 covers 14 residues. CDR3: CACTTGTGNNEQFF. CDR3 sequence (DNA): TGTGCCTGCACCACCGGGACAGGAAACAATGAGCAGTTCTTC. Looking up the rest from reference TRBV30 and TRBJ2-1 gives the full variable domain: SQTIHQWPATLVQPVGSPLSLECTVEGTSNPNLYWYRQAAGRGLQLLFYSVGIGQISSEVPQNLSASRPQDRQFILSSKKLLLSDSGFYLCACTTGTGNNEQFFGPGTRLTVL.

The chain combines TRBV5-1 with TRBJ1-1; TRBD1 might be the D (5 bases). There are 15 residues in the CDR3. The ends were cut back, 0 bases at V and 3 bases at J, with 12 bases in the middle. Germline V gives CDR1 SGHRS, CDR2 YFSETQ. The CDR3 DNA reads TGCGCCAGCAGCTTGGCCGGGGGACGGGACACTGAAGCTTTCTTT. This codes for CASSLAGGRDTEAFF.

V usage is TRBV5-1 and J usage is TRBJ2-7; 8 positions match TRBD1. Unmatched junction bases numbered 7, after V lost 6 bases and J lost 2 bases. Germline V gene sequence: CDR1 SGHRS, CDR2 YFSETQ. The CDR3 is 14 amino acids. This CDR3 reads CASKEGTGPYEQYF. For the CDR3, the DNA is TGCGCCAGCAAAGAGGGGACAGGCCCCTACGAGCAGTACTTC.

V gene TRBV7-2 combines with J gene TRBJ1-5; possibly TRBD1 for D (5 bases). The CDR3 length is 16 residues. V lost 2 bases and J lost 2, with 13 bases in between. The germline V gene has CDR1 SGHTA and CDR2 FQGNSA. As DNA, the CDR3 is TGTGCCAGCAGCTTACAGGGAAACAGCGGCAATCAGCCCCAGCATTTT. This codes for CASSLQGNSGNQPQHF.

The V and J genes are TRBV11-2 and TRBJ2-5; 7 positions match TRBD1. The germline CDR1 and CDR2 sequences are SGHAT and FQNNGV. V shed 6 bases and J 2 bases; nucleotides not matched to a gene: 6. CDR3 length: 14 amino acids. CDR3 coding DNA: TGTGCCAGCAGATCAAACAGGGGACAAGAGACCCAGTACTTC. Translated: CASRSNRGQETQYF.

CDR3 DNA: TGTGCCTGGAGTGGTTTCGCGGGCGACTCCTACGAGCAGTACTTC. This gives the protein CAWSGFAGDSYEQYF. The genes are TRBV30 and TRBJ2-5; D possibly corresponds to TRBD2 (5 bases). The better agreement between TRBJ2-7 and the DNA end casts doubt on the J call. There are 15 residues in the CDR3. CDR1 is GTSNPN and CDR2 is SVGIG in the germline V gene (reference sequence).

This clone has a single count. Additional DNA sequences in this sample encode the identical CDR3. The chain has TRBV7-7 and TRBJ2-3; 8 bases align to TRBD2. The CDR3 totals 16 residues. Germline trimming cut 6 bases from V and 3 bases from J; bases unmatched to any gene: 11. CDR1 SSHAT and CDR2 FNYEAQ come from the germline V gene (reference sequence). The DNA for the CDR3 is TGTGCCAGCAGTCTGGGGACTAGTCCGGGAACAGATACGCAGTATTTT. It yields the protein CASSLGTSPGTDTQYF.

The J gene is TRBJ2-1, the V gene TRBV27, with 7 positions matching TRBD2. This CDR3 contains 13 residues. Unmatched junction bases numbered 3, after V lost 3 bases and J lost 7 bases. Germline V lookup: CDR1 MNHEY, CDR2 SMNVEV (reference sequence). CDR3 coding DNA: TGTGCCAGCAGTTTTCCTAGCGGTAATGAGCAGTTCTTC. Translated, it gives CASSFPSGNEQFF.

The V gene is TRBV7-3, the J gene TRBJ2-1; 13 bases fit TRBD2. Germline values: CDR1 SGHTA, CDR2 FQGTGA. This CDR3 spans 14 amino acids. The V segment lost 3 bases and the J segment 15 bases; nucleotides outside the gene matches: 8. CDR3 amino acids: CASSLGTSGTPPFF. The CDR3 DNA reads TGTGCCAGCAGCTTGGGGACTAGCGGGACTCCTCCGTTCTTC. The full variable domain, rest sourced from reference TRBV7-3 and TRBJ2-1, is GAGVSQTPSNKVTEKGKYVELRCDPISGHTALYWYRQSLGQGPEFLIYFQGTGAADDSGLPNDRFFAVRPEGSVSTLKIQRTERGDSAVYLCASSLGTSGTPPFFGPGTRLTVL.

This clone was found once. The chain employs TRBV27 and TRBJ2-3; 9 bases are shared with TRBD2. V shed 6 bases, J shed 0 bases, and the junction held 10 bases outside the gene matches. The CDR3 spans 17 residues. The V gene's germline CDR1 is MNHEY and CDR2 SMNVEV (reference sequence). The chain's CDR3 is CASSLAGLNHSTDTQYF. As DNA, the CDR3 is TGTGCCAGCAGCCTAGCGGGACTTAATCACAGCACAGATACGCAGTATTTT.

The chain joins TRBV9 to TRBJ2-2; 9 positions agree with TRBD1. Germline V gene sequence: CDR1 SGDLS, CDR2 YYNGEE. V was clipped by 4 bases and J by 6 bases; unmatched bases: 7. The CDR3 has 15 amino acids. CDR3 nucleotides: TGTGCCAGCAGCTTAACAGGGGGCCGGGCCGGGGAGCTGTTTTTT. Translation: CASSLTGGRAGELFF.

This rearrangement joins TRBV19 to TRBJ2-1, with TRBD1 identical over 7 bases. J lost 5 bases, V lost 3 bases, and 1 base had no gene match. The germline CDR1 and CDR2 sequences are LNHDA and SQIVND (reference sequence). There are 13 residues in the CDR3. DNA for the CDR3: TGTGCCAGTAGTATGGGGACAGACAATGAGCAGTTCTTC. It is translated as CASSMGTDNEQFF. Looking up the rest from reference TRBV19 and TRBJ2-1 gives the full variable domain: DGGITQSPKYLFRKEGQNVTLSCEQNLNHDAMYWYRQDPGQGLRLIYYSQIVNDFQKGDIAEGYSVSREKKESFPLTVTSAQKNPTAFYLCASSMGTDNEQFFGPGTRLTVL.

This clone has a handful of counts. The CDR3 nucleotides read TGTGCCATCGGTTTCTTCAGGCAGTGGTCCTACGAGCAGTACTTC. Protein: CAIGFFRQWSYEQYF. V gene TRBV10-3 combines with J gene TRBJ2-7; D gene uncertain. The V and J ends lost 8 bases and 1 base respectively, with 18 bases between them. Germline V gene lookup returns CDR1 ENHRY and CDR2 SYGVKD. The CDR3 sequence is 15 residues long.